This T cell receptor (beta chain) was identified in a study of blood T cell repertoires in COVID-19. Turning to the study itself: Both acute and convalescent COVID-19 samples were obtained from the United States, Italy and Spain. From T cells, B-cell-depleted T cells, or PBMCs came the material, which was cDNA or gDNA.

V shed 3 bases, J shed 1 base, and the junction held 3 bases outside the gene matches. The CDR3 is 15 residues long. CDR1 and CDR2 (germline): SGDLS, YYNGEE. As processed by the authors: Using reference gene primer amplification, nucleated cell counts were estimated. The repertoire was sequenced with immunoSEQ multiplex PCR; TCRdb's copy has only in-frame clones and lacks some. The V and J calls and clone size come from that table; D and trimming were worked out from the DNA. Of under 200,000 clones listed, over 75% were seen once; the top ten hold about 3%. Specimen: peripheral blood. The chain employs TRBV9 and TRBJ1-5; 8 bases fit TRBD1. This TCR was sampled from an older man with acute or convalescent COVID-19. The CDR3 region is CASSAGQGSNQPQHF. CDR3 coding DNA: TGTGCCAGCAGCGCCGGACAGGGAAGCAATCAGCCCCAGCATTTT.